These 25 T cell receptor beta chains came from one sample sequenced in a study of radiotherapy plus CTLA-4 blockade in lung cancer. Sequencing used immunoSEQ multiplex PCR; TCRdb keeps in-frame clones, though not all of them. This sample yields roughly 66,000 clones, of which around 86% are seen a single time; less than 5% belongs to the top ten. Sequenced material: peripheral blood, taken from a patient treated with radiotherapy plus ipilimumab. The receptors derive from a human donor with non-small cell lung cancer who had a partial response to radiotherapy plus ipilimumab.

This clone appeared a few times. The chain combines TRBV2 with TRBJ2-2; 7 bases are shared with TRBD2. Germline V gene lookup returns CDR1 SNHLY and CDR2 FYNNEI. CDR3 size: 13 residues. J lost 8 bases, V lost 11 bases, and 11 bases had no gene match. In DNA, the CDR3 is TGTGCCGCTAATACCGGGGGGTCGGGGGAGCTGTTTTTT. Its translation is CAANTGGSGELFF.

The rearrangement joins TRBV25-1 to TRBJ1-2; D is perhaps TRBD1 (5 bases). V lost 6 bases and J lost 5, with 19 bases in between. In germline, CDR1 is MGHDK, CDR2 SYGVNS. The CDR3 has 15 residues. The CDR3 DNA reads as TGTGCCAGCAGCCCAGCCCCACAGAGACAGTATGGCTACACCTTC. This gives the protein CASSPAPQRQYGYTF.

A few counts support this clone. The chain is built from TRBV10-3 and TRBJ1-2; perhaps TRBD1 as D (5 bases). The CDR3 spans 13 residues. Trimming removed 0 bases at V and 8 bases at J, with 10 bases between. Germline V gene lookup returns CDR1 ENHRY and CDR2 SYGVKD. As DNA, the CDR3 is TGTGCCATCAGTGAGTCAATGGGGCGAGGCTACACCTTC. Protein: CAISESMGRGYTF.

This sequence joins TRBV28 and TRBJ1-2; a weak D match, TRBD1 (6 bases). The germline CDR1 and CDR2 sequences are MDHEN and SYDVKM. Trimming took off 0 bases at V and 8 bases at J, with 13 bases between the two ends. There are 14 residues in the CDR3. In DNA form, the CDR3 reads TGTGCCAGCAGTTTATGGGCAGGGGCGGAGGGCTACACCTTC. Amino acids: CASSLWAGAEGYTF.

The CDR3 DNA follows: TGTGCCAGCAGCTCGGGGACAGACCCCTACGAGCAGTACTTC. This codes for CASSSGTDPYEQYF. The chain employs TRBV7-9 and TRBJ2-7, with 7 bases fitting TRBD1. The V segment lost 4 bases and the J segment 2 bases; nucleotides outside the gene matches: 5. The CDR3 runs 14 residues. Looked up from germline, CDR1 is SEHNR and CDR2 is FQNEAQ (reference sequence).

This clone has a single count. The V call is TRBV10-2, the J call TRBJ2-5, with TRBD1 matching over 8 bases. CDR1 is WSHSY, CDR2 SAAADI, per germline. J lost 5 bases, V lost 5 bases, and 7 bases had no gene match. The CDR3 is made up of 14 amino acids. CDR3 residues: CASSTQGAIETQYF. The CDR3 nucleotides read TGCGCCAGCAGTACGCAGGGGGCTATCGAGACCCAGTACTTC.

The chain uses TRBV7-9 and TRBJ1-1; D gene uncertain. This CDR3 has 16 residues. V was shortened by 1 base and J by 5 bases, with 17 bases between the two germline ends. Germline V gene sequence: CDR1 SEHNR, CDR2 FQNEAQ (reference sequence). The CDR3 nucleotides are TGTGCCAGCAGCTTAGAACGGGGAATCTCGGCGACTGAAGCTTTCTTT. Its translation is CASSLERGISATEAFF.

The chain employs TRBV7-2 and TRBJ1-3; 8 positions match TRBD1. V was clipped by 5 bases and J by 3 bases; unmatched bases: 12. The CDR3 is made up of 17 amino acids. Germline V gives CDR1 SGHTA, CDR2 FQGNSA. CDR3 residues: CASSVSPTGTGGNTIYF. The DNA for the CDR3 is TGTGCCAGCAGCGTTAGCCCAACCGGGACAGGTGGAAACACCATATATTTT.

The V gene is TRBV7-3, the J gene TRBJ2-5; 10 nucleotides align to TRBD2. This CDR3 region has 14 residues. CDR1 SGHTA and CDR2 FQGTGA come from the germline V gene. V was clipped by 5 bases and J by 5 bases; unmatched bases: 5. CDR3 loop: CASSPSGSGETQYF. CDR3 sequence (DNA): TGTGCCAGCAGCCCTAGCGGGAGCGGGGAGACCCAGTACTTC.

The chain recombines TRBV5-1 with TRBJ2-2; 13 bases map to TRBD2. Germline values: CDR1 SGHRS, CDR2 YFSETQ. V was clipped by 2 bases and J by 6 bases; unmatched bases: 10. The CDR3 is 18 residues long. The CDR3 bases are TGCGCCAGCAGCTTACCACTAGCGGGAGGGCCAGGAGCCGGGGAGCTGTTTTTT. Translation: CASSLPLAGGPGAGELFF.

This chain connects TRBV10-3 to TRBJ1-5; 9 bases are a match to TRBD1. The CDR3 covers 14 residues. Germline values: CDR1 ENHRY, CDR2 SYGVKD. V shed 10 bases and J 1 base; nucleotides not matched to a gene: 5. CDR3 coding DNA: TGTGCCACACGGACAGGGGCGAGCAATCAGCCCCAGCATTTT. Amino acids: CATRTGASNQPQHF.

This clone was seen just once. The chain carries TRBV28 and TRBJ1-5; unclear D gene. The CDR3 spans 12 residues. Germline loops: CDR1 MDHEN, CDR2 SYDVKM. Trimming stripped 2 bases from V and 6 bases from J, with 5 bases between. The CDR3 nucleotides are TGTGCCAGCAGTTTAGGCCGTCAGCCCCAGCATTTT. Translation: CASSLGRQPQHF.

The table lists this clone with a count of one. The chain uses TRBV19 and TRBJ2-2; 10 positions agree with TRBD2. Germline V CDR1 and CDR2: LNHDA, SQIVND (reference sequence). Trimming removed 5 bases from V and 3 bases from J; junction bases left unmatched: 3. The CDR3 has 15 residues. The CDR3 loop reads CASSFLAGDTGELFF. CDR3 sequence (DNA): TGTGCCAGTAGTTTTCTAGCGGGAGACACCGGGGAGCTGTTTTTT.

In its sample, this clone was seen a few times. The rearrangement uses TRBV5-1 and TRBJ2-2; 10 bases line up with TRBD1. Trimming cost V 3 bases and J 5 bases; bases outside gene matches: 4. The CDR3 is 15 residues long. Germline CDR1 and CDR2: SGHRS and YFSETQ. For the CDR3, the DNA is TGCGCCAGCAGCTCACAGGGACAGGGGACCGGGGAGCTGTTTTTT. Translation gives CASSSQGQGTGELFF.

The J gene is TRBJ1-3, the V gene TRBV19; 9 positions agree with TRBD1. Germline trimming cut 7 bases from V and 4 bases from J; bases unmatched to any gene: 5. The CDR3 has 14 amino acids. In germline, CDR1 is LNHDA, CDR2 SQIVND (reference sequence). Written as DNA, the CDR3 is TGTGCCAGTACTCCGGGACAGGGCGGAAACACCATATATTTT. Residues: CASTPGQGGNTIYF.

The rearrangement links TRBV6-5 to TRBJ2-7, with D tentatively TRBD1 (5 bases). CDR3 length equals 13 residues. V dropped 2 bases and J dropped 1 base, with 6 bases sitting between them. Germline V gene data show CDR1 as MNHEY and CDR2 as SVGAGI. CDR3 loop: CASSYRGSYEQYF. In DNA, the CDR3 is TGTGCCAGCAGTTACAGGGGATCCTACGAGCAGTACTTC.

This rearrangement joins TRBV15 to TRBJ1-3; unclear D gene. Germline CDR1 is LNHNV and CDR2 is YYDKDF (reference sequence). V was cut by 2 bases and J by 2 bases, with 4 bases left in between. This CDR3 comprises 13 residues. CDR3 sequence (DNA): TGTGCCACCAGCAGACAGACTGGAAACACCATATATTTT. As protein: CATSRQTGNTIYF.

The V gene is TRBV4-2, the J gene TRBJ2-3, with D maybe TRBD2 (5 bases). The CDR3 totals 13 residues. Trimming took 4 bases from V and 3 from J, leaving 8 bases between them. The germline CDR1 and CDR2 sequences are LGHNA and YNFKEQ. CDR3 nucleotides: TGTGCCAGCAGCCCACTAGGGACAGATACGCAGTATTTT. It specifies CASSPLGTDTQYF.

The chain employs TRBV28 and TRBJ2-5, with 8 bases that match TRBD1. The better agreement between TRBJ2-7 and the DNA end casts doubt on the J call. Germline V CDR1 and CDR2: MDHEN, SYDVKM. The CDR3 has 14 residues. CDR3 loop: CASSLSDRGYEQYF. The CDR3 DNA sequence: TGTGCCAGCAGTTTAAGCGACAGGGGTTACGAGCAGTACTTC.

V and J are TRBV18 and TRBJ2-2; 7 bases map to TRBD1. The CDR3 has 15 residues. CDR1 and CDR2 from the germline V gene are KGHSH and LQKENI. V trimming: 5 bases; J trimming: 5 bases; junction bases outside the gene matches: 8. CDR3 bases: TGTGCCAGCTCAACACGACAGGGCGAGACCGGGGAGCTGTTTTTT. Amino acid sequence: CASSTRQGETGELFF.

The rearrangement links TRBV2 to TRBJ2-3; D is perhaps TRBD2 (6 bases). Germline V gene sequence: CDR1 SNHLY, CDR2 FYNNEI. The CDR3 consists of 14 residues. V lost 4 bases and J lost 0, with 8 bases in between. CDR3: CASSGGGSTDTQYF. The CDR3 coding sequence is TGTGCCAGCAGTGGTGGGGGGAGCACAGATACGCAGTATTTT. The full variable domain, rest sourced from reference TRBV2 and TRBJ2-3, is EPEVTQTPSHQVTQMGQEVILRCVPISNHLYFYWYRQILGQKVEFLVSFYNNEISEKSEIFDDQFSVERPDGSNFTLKIRSTKLEDSAMYFCASSGGGSTDTQYFGPGTRLTVL.

This clone was observed once. J is TRBJ2-5 and V is TRBV2, with 9 bases matching TRBD1. Germline V lookup: CDR1 SNHLY, CDR2 FYNNEI. J was trimmed by 4 bases and V by 8 bases; bases with no gene match: 8. There are 14 residues in the CDR3. The CDR3 sequence is CASPRDREVETQYF. CDR3 in DNA: TGTGCCAGCCCCCGGGACAGGGAGGTAGAGACCCAGTACTTC. Complete variable domain (other parts from reference TRBV2 and TRBJ2-5): EPEVTQTPSHQVTQMGQEVILRCVPISNHLYFYWYRQILGQKVEFLVSFYNNEISEKSEIFDDQFSVERPDGSNFTLKIRSTKLEDSAMYFCASPRDREVETQYFGPGTRLLVL.

There are a few counts of this clone. J is TRBJ1-4 and V is TRBV15, with TRBD1 as a possible D gene (6 bases). Germline lookup yields CDR1 LNHNV and CDR2 YYDKDF (reference sequence). This CDR3 region has 16 residues. V lost 3 bases to trimming and J lost 6 bases, with 17 bases between them. The CDR3, as DNA: TGTGCCACCAGCAGTGAACCAGGGGTGTTGTATGAAAAACTGTTTTTT. It translates to CATSSEPGVLYEKLFF. The full variable domain, its missing parts supplied by reference TRBV15 and TRBJ1-4, is DAMVIQNPRYQVTQFGKPVTLSCSQTLNHNVMYWYQQKSSQAPKLLFHYYDKDFNNEADTPDNFQSRRPNTSFCFLDIRSPGLGDTAMYLCATSSEPGVLYEKLFFGSGTQLSVL.

The chain uses TRBV6-6 and TRBJ1-1; D not certain. This CDR3 has 14 amino acids. The V end was cut by 2 bases, the J end by 0 bases, with 7 bases between. Germline CDR1 is MNHNY and CDR2 is SVGAGI (reference sequence). CDR3: CASSYRGVNTEAFF. CDR3 coding DNA: TGTGCCAGCAGTTACCGAGGAGTGAACACTGAAGCTTTCTTT.

The V and J genes are TRBV9 and TRBJ1-2, with 9 bases that match TRBD1. Per germline, CDR1 SGDLS and CDR2 YYNGEE. The J segment lost 5 bases and the V segment lost 3 bases, leaving 11 bases of the junction unmatched. The CDR3 loop spans 16 amino acids. CDR3 coding DNA: TGTGCCAGCAGCGGGGGATGGGGACAGGGAAATTATGGCTACACCTTC. It codes for CASSGGWGQGNYGYTF.